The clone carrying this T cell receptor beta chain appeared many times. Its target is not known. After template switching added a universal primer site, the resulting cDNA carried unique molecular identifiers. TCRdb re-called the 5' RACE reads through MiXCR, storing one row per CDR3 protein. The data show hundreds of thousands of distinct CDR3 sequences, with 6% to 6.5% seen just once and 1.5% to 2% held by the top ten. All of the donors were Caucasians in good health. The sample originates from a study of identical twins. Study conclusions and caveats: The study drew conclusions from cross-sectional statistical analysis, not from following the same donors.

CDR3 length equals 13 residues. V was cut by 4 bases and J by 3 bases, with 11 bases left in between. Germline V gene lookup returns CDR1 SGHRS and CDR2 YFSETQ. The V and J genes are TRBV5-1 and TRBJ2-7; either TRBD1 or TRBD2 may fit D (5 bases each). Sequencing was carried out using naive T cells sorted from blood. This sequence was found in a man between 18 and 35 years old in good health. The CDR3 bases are TGCGCCAGCAGCCCCGGGACGCACTACGAGCAGTACTTC. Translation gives CASSPGTHYEQYF.